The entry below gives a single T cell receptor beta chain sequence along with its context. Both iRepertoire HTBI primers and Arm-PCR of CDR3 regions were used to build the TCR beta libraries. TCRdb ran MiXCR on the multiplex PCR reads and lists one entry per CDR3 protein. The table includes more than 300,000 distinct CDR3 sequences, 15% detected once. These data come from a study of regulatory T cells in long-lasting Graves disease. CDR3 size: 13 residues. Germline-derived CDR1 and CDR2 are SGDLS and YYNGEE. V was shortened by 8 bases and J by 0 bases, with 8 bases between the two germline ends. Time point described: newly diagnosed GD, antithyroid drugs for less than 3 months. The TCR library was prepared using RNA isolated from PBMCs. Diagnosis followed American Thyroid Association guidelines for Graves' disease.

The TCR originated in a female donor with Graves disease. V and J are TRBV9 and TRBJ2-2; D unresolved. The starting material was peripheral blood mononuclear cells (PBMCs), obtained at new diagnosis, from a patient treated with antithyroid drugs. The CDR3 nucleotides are TGTGCCAGTTCCAAGCCGAACACCGGGGAGCTGTTTTTT. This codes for CASSKPNTGELFF.